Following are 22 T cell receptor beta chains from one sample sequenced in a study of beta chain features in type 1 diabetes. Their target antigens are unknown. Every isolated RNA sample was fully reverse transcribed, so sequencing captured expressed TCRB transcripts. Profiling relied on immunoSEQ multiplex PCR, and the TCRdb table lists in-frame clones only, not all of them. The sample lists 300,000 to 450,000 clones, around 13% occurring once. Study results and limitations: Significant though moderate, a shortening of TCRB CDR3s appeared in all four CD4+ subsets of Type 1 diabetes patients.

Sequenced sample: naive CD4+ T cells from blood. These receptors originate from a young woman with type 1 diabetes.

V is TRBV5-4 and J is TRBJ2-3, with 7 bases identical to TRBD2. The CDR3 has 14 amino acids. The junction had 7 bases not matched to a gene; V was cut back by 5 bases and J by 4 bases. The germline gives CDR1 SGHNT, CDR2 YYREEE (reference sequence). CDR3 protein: CASSRRESADTQYF. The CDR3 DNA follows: TGTGCCAGCAGTCGGCGGGAGAGCGCAGATACGCAGTATTTT.

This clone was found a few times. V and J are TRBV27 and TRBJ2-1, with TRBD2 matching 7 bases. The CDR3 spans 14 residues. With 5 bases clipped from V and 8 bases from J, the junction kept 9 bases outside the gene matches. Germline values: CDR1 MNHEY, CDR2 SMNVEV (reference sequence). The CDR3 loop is CASSPRTSFDEQFF. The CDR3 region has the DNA TGTGCCAGCAGTCCCCGGACTAGTTTCGATGAGCAGTTCTTC.

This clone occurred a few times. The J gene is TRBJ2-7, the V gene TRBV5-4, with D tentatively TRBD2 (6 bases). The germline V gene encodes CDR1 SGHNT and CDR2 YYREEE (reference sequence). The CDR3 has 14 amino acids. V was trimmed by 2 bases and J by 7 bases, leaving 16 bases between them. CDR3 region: CASSLRTKEKEQYF. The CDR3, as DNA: TGTGCCAGCAGCTTACGGACTAAAGAGAAGGAGCAGTACTTC.

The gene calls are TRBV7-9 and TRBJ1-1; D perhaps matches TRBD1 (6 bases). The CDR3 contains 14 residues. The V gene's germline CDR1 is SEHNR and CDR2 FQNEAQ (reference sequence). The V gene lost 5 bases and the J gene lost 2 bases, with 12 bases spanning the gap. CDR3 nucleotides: TGTGCCAGCAGCCCAGCAGGGGCAAACACTGAAGCTTTCTTT. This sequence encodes CASSPAGANTEAFF.

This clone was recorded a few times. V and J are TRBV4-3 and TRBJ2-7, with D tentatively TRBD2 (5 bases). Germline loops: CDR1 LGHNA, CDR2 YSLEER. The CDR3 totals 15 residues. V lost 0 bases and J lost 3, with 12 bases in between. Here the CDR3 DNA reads TGCGCCAGCAGCCAAGATGAGGGTTTCGACTACGAGCAGTACTTC. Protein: CASSQDEGFDYEQYF.

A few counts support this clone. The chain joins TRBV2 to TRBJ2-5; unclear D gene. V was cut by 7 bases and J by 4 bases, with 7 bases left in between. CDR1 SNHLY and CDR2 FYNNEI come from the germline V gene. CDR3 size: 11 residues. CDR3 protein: CASTLRETQYF. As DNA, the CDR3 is TGTGCCAGCACCCTGAGAGAGACCCAGTACTTC.

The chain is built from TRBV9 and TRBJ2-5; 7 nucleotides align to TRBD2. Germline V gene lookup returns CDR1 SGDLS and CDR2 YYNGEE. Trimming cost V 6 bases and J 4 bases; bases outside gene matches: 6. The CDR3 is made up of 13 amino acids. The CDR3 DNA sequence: TGTGCCAGCAATGCATGGGGGGGAGAGACCCAGTACTTC. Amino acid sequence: CASNAWGGETQYF.

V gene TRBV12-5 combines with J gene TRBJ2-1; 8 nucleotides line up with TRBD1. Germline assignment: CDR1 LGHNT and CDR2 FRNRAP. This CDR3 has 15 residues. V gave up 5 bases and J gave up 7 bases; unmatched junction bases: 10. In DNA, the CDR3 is TGTGCTAGTGGTCTACCTGGACAGGGCAGAAATGAGCAGTTCTTC. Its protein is CASGLPGQGRNEQFF.

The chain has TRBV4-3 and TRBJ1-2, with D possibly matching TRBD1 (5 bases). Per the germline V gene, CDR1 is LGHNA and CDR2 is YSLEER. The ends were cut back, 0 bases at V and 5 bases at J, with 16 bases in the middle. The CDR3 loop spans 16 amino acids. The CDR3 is CASSQDSAPGFYGYTF. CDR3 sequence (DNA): TGCGCCAGCAGCCAAGATTCGGCCCCAGGGTTTTATGGCTACACCTTC.

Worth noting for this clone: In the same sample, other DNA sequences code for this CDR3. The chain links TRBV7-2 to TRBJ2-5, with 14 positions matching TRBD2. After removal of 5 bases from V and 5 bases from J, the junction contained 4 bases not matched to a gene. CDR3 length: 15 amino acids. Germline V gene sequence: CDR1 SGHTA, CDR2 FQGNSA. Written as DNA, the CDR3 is TGTGCCAGCAGCAAAGGACTAGCGGGAGGCGAGACCCAGTACTTC. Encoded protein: CASSKGLAGGETQYF.

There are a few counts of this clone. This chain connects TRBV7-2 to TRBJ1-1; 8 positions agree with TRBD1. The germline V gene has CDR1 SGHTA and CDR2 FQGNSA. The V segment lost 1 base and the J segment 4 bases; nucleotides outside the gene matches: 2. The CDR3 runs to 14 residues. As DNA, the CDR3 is TGTGCCAGCAGCTTAGATACAGGGGGCACTGAAGCTTTCTTT. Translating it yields CASSLDTGGTEAFF.

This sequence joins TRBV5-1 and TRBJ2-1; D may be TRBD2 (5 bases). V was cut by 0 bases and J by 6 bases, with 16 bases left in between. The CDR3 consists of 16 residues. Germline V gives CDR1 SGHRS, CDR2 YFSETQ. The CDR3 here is CASSLERIRGLNEQFF. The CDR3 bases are TGCGCCAGCAGCTTGGAGCGGATAAGAGGTCTCAATGAGCAGTTCTTC.

CDR3: CASSAGVVVNTEAFF. The CDR3 DNA reads TGTGCCAGCAGCGCCGGAGTAGTGGTGAACACTGAAGCTTTCTTT. V gene TRBV5-8 combines with J gene TRBJ1-1; D gene uncertain. The CDR3 is 15 residues long. Trimming took off 4 bases at V and 0 bases at J, with 13 bases between the two ends. Germline CDR1 is SGHTS and CDR2 is YDEGEE.

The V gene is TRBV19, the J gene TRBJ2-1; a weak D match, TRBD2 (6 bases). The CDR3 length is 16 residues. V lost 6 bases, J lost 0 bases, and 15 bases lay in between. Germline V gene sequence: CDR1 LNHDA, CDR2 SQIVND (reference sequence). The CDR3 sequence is CASSALTSSSYNEQFF. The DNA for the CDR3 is TGTGCCAGTAGCGCTCTAACTAGCAGCTCCTACAATGAGCAGTTCTTC.

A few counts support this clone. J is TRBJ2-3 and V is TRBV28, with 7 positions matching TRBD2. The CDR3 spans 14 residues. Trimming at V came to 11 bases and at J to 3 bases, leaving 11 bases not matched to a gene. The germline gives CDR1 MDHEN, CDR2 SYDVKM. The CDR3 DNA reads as TGTGCCTCCGAGGTGGCGGGAGCAACAGATACGCAGTATTTT. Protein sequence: CASEVAGATDTQYF.

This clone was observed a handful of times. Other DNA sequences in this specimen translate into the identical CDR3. CDR3 amino acids: CASSLGTGTDTQYF. The CDR3 nucleotides are TGCGCCAGCAGCTTAGGGACAGGCACAGATACGCAGTATTTT. The chain employs TRBV5-1 and TRBJ2-3; 7 bases match TRBD1. The CDR3 contains 14 residues. Germline V CDR1 and CDR2: SGHRS, YFSETQ. V trimming: 2 bases; J trimming: 1 base; junction bases outside the gene matches: 1.

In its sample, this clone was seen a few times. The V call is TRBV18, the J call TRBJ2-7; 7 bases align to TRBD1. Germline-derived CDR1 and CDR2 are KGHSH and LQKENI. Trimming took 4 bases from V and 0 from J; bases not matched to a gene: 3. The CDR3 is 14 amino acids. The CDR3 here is CASSRTGDSYEQYF. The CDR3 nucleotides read TGTGCCAGCTCACGGACAGGTGACTCCTACGAGCAGTACTTC.

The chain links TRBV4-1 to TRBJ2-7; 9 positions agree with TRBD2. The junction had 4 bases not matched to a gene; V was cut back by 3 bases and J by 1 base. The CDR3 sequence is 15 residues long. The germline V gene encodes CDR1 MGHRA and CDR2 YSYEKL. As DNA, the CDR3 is TGCGCCAGCAGCCAGGGACTAGCCCGTTCCTACGAGCAGTACTTC. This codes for CASSQGLARSYEQYF.

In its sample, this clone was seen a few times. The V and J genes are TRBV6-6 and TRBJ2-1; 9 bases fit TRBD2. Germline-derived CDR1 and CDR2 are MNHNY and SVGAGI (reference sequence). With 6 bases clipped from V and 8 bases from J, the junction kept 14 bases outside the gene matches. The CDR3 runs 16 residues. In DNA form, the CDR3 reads TGTGCCAGCAGCCCACTTAGCGGGGGAGAAATGGATGAGCAGTTCTTC. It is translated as CASSPLSGGEMDEQFF.

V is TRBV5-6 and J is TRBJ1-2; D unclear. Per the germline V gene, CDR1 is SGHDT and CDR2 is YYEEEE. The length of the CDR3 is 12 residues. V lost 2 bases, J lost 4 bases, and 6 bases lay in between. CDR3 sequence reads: CASSFSAYGYTF. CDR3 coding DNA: TGTGCCAGCAGCTTCAGCGCCTATGGCTACACCTTC.

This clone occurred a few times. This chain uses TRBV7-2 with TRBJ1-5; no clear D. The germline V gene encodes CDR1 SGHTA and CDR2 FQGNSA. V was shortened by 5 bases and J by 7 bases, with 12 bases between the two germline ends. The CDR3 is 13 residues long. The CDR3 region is CASSPTRVQPQHF. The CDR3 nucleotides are TGTGCCAGCAGCCCCACGAGGGTGCAGCCCCAGCATTTT.

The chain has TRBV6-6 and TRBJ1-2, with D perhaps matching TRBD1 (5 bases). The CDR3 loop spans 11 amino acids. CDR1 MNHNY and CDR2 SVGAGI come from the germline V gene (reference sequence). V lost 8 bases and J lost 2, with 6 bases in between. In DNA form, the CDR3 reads TGTGCCAGCTACAGGAACTATGGCTACACCTTC. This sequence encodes CASYRNYGYTF.